This T cell receptor (beta chain) was retrieved from a study of T cell responses to AZD1222 COVID-19 vaccine. Only in-frame clones appear in the TCRdb table, and some are missing; sequencing was by immunoSEQ multiplex PCR. The sample contains 120,000 or so clones, 80% to 90% of which appear only once. This CDR3 region has 14 residues. CDR1 is MDHEN, CDR2 SYDVKM, per germline. Trimming removed 8 bases from V and 3 bases from J; junction bases left unmatched: 10. The source of this sequence is an adult in good health. Sequencing used peripheral blood, obtained on day 0 of AZD1222 vaccination. The rearrangement links TRBV28 to TRBJ2-7, with 7 bases aligning to TRBD1. In DNA form, the CDR3 reads TGTGCCAGCCAAGCCCCAGGGGGAATCTACGAGCAGTACTTC. Protein product: CASQAPGGIYEQYF.